These 14 T cell receptor beta chains originate from one sample sequenced in a study. TCRdb re-called the 5' RACE reads through MiXCR, storing one row per CDR3 protein. The table lists 40,000 to 65,000 distinct CDR3 sequences, around 24% of them singletons, with 2.5% to 4% in the top ten. The sequenced sample was tumor-infiltrating naive CD4+ T cells sorted from the breast tumor. Subset given: naive CD4+ T cells, CD4+CD45RA+CD25-. These receptors were taken from a female donor with breast cancer.

Note on this clonotype: A much bigger clone sits one base away, suggesting this may be a read error. In this CDR3 the conserved last residue, phenylalanine or tryptophan, is missing, so a read error is likely. The gene calls are TRBV12-3 or TRBV12-4 and TRBJ1-1; tentative D call: TRBD1 (6 bases). V lost 9 bases, J lost 6 bases, and 17 bases lay in between. The CDR3 consists of 13 residues. CDR3 protein: CASKQGLLAEAFI. DNA of the CDR3: TGTGCCAGTAAACAGGGACTACTCGCTGAAGCTTTCATT.

In this sample, this clonotype turned up a few times. The chain recombines TRBV7-2 with TRBJ2-1; possibly TRBD1 for D (6 bases). CDR1 is SGHTA and CDR2 is FQGNSA in the germline V gene. CDR3 length: 14 residues. Trimming stripped 5 bases from V and 5 bases from J, with 13 bases between. The CDR3 reads CASSRPGQNNEQFF. CDR3 nucleotide sequence: TGTGCCAGCAGCCGTCCCGGACAGAACAATGAGCAGTTCTTC.

The sample holds many counts of this clonotype. The rearrangement links TRBV20-1 to TRBJ2-3; D remains unclear. Trimming shortened V by 0 bases and J by 3 bases, and 13 bases separated the two germline ends. CDR3 length: 15 amino acids. In germline, CDR1 is DFQATT, CDR2 SNEGSKA (reference sequence). The CDR3 sequence: CSARDTLGATDTQYF. The CDR3 region has the DNA TGCAGTGCTAGAGACACCTTAGGAGCGACAGATACGCAGTATTTT.

This clonotype was counted between two and nine times. This rearrangement joins TRBV24-1 to TRBJ2-5; D gene ambiguous. The ends were cut back, 6 bases at V and 5 bases at J, with 12 bases in the middle. The germline V gene encodes CDR1 KGHDR and CDR2 SFDVKD. The CDR3 runs 13 residues. CDR3: CATSRGPRETQYF. The CDR3 DNA sequence: TGTGCCACCAGTCGTGGACCGAGGGAGACCCAGTACTTC.

This clonotype was observed at least ten times. The junction does not match germline at one end; this may be a read error. This chain uses TRBV7-3 with TRBJ2-6; a weak D match, TRBD1 (6 bases). This CDR3 has 17 amino acids. Per germline, CDR1 SGHTA and CDR2 FQGTGA. The CDR3 coding sequence is TGTGCCAGCAGCTTAATTCCGCGGACAGCTGGAGCCAACGTCCTGACTTTC. This encodes CASSLIPRTAGANVLTF.

In regard to this clonotype: Since a much larger clone is just one base distant, this may be a read error. The chain combines TRBV7-3 with TRBJ2-5; D possibly uses TRBD1 or TRBD2 (5 bases each). This CDR3 is 15 amino acids long. Germline V gene sequence: CDR1 SGHTA, CDR2 FQGTGA. Trimming took off 5 bases at V and 4 bases at J, with 17 bases between the two ends. CDR3 protein: CASSPSRAGRETQYF. The CDR3, as DNA: TGTGCCAGCAGCCCCTCGAGGGCAGGGCGAGAGACCCAGTACTTC.

This clonotype was seen a handful of times. The rearrangement uses TRBV7-2 and TRBJ1-2, with D uncertain. This CDR3 has 13 amino acids. CDR1 is SGHTA, CDR2 FQGNSA, per germline. V was pared by 5 bases and J by 6 bases, with 13 bases between. This CDR3 is CASSPYLEDGYTF. The DNA of the CDR3 is TGTGCCAGCAGCCCCTACTTGGAAGATGGCTACACCTTC.

The CDR3 DNA is TGTGCCAGCAGCCCGGGGCATGGAGGGGCTTCCTACAATGAGCAGTTCTTC. It codes for CASSPGHGGASYNEQFF. The gene calls are TRBV7-3 and TRBJ2-1, with a tentative D call TRBD2 (6 bases). The CDR3 spans 17 residues. Trimming removed 5 bases at V and 1 base at J, with 18 bases between. The V gene's germline CDR1 is SGHTA and CDR2 FQGTGA.

Of note for this clonotype: Being one base from a much bigger clone, this may be a read error. V and J are TRBV11-2 and TRBJ2-3; no definite D call. This CDR3 spans 12 amino acids. Germline V lookup: CDR1 SGHAT, CDR2 FQNNGV. In DNA, the CDR3 is TGTGCCTGCAGCTTCGGTACAGATACGCAGTATTTT. This gives the protein CACSFGTDTQYF.

The CDR3 region has the DNA TGCAGTGCTAGAGACTCAGCGGGAGGGTTGGTGGAGACCCAGTACTTC. Its translation is CSARDSAGGLVETQYF. The chain links TRBV20-1 to TRBJ2-5, with 10 bases fitting TRBD2. Germline V CDR1 and CDR2: DFQATT, SNEGSKA (reference sequence). Germline trimming cut 0 bases from V and 5 bases from J; bases unmatched to any gene: 9. The CDR3 covers 16 residues.

Many counts were recorded for this clonotype. This chain links TRBV12-3 or TRBV12-4 with TRBJ2-1; D possibly corresponds to TRBD2 (5 bases). The ends were cut back, 0 bases at V and 7 bases at J, with 10 bases in the middle. The length of the CDR3 is 14 residues. The CDR3 region is CASSLAGAENEQFF. CDR3 bases: TGTGCCAGCAGTTTAGCGGGAGCAGAGAATGAGCAGTTCTTC.

This clonotype was counted once. A read error is possible here, since a much larger clone lies one base away. The V gene is TRBV28, the J gene TRBJ1-5; tentatively, D is TRBD1 (5 bases). Germline assignment: CDR1 MDHEN and CDR2 SYDVKM. The CDR3 sequence is 16 residues long. The V end was cut by 3 bases, the J end by 4 bases, with 16 bases between. The DNA of the CDR3 is TGTGCCAGCAGTTTGTTCCGGACATGGGAGAATCAGCCCCAGCATTTT. Translating gives CASSLFRTWENQPQHF.

The chain links TRBV2 to TRBJ2-6; D remains unclear. Germline values: CDR1 SNHLY, CDR2 FYNNEI. This CDR3 spans 14 amino acids. Trimming stripped 6 bases from V and 0 bases from J, with 6 bases between. CDR3 nucleotide sequence: TGTGCCAGCAGGCCCAACTCTGGGGCCAACGTCCTGACTTTC. This encodes CASRPNSGANVLTF.

This clonotype was recorded a few times. This rearrangement joins TRBV15 to TRBJ2-3; perhaps TRBD2 as D (6 bases). The CDR3 has 15 residues. The germline V and J ends were trimmed by 8 bases and 6 bases, with 21 bases remaining between them. Germline values: CDR1 LNHNV, CDR2 YYDKDF (reference sequence). CDR3 protein: CATAADIREADTQYF. The CDR3 nucleotides are TGTGCCACCGCAGCCGACATCAGGGAGGCGGATACGCAGTATTTT.